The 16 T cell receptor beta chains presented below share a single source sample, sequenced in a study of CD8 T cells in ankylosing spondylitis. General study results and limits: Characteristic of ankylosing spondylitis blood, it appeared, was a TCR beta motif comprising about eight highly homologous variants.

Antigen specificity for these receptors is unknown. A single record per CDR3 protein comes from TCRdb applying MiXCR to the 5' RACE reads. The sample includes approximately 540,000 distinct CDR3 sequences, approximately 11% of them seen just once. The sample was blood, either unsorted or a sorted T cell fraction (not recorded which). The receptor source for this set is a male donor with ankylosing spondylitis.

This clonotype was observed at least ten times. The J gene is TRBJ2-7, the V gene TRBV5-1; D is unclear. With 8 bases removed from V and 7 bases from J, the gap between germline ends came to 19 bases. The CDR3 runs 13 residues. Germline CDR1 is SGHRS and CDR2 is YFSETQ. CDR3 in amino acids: CARERHACGEQYV. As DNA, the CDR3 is TGCGCCAGGGAAAGACACGCATGTGGAGAGCAGTACGTC.

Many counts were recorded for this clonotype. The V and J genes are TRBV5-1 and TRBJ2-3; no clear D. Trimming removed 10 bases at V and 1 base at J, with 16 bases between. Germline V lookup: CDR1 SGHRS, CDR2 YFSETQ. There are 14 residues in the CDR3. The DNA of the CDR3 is TGCGCCTCCCAGGAAGCCGCCCGCACAGATACGCAGTATTTT. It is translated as CASQEAARTDTQYF.

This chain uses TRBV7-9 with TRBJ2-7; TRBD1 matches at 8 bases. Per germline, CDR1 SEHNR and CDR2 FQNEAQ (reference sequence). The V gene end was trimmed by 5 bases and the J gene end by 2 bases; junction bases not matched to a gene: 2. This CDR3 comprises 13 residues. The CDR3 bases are TGTGCCAGCAGCCCGGACAGGGCCTACGAGCAGTACGTC. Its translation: CASSPDRAYEQYV.

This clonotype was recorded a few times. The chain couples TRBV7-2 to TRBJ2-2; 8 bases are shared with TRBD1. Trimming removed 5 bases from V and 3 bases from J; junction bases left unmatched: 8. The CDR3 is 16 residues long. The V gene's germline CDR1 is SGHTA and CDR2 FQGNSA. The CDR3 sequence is CASSLFGTGDTGELFF. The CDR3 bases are TGTGCCAGCAGCCTCTTCGGGACAGGCGACACCGGGGAGCTGTTTTTT.

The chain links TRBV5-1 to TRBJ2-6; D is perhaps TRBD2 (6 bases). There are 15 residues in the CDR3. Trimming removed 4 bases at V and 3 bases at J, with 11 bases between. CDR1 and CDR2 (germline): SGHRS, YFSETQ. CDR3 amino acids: CASSGTSFGANVLTF. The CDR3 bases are TGCGCCAGCAGCGGTACTAGCTTTGGGGCCAACGTCCTGACTTTC.

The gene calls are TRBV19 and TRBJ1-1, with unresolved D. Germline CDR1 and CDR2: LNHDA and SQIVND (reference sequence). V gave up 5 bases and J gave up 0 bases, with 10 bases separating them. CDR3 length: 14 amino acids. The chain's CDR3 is CASSPGAMNTEAFF. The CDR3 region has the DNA TGTGCCAGTAGTCCGGGAGCCATGAACACTGAAGCTTTCTTT.

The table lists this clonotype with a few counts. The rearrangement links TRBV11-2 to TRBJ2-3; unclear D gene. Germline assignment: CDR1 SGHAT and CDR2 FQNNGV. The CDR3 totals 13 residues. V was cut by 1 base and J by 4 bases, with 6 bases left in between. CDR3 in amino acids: CASSLVVSDTQYF. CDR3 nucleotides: TGTGCCAGCAGCTTAGTGGTTTCAGATACGCAGTATTTT.

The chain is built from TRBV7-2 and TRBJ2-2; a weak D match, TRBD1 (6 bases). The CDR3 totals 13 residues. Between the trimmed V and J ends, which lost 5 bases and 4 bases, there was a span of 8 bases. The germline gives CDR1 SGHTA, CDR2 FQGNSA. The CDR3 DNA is TGTGCCAGCAGCGTACAGGGCACCGGGGAGCTGTTTTTT. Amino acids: CASSVQGTGELFF.

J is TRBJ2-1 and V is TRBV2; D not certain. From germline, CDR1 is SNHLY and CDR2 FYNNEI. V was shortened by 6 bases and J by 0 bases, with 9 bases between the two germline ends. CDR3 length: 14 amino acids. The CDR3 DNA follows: TGTGCCAGCAGCCAGTCAAGCTCCTACAATGAGCAGTTCTTC. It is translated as CASSQSSSYNEQFF.

The CDR3 DNA follows: TGCAGTGCTAGAGATACCAGGAACCCTAACTACGAGCAGTACTTC. It is translated as CSARDTRNPNYEQYF. This rearrangement joins TRBV20-1 to TRBJ2-7; D is unclear. The germline CDR1 and CDR2 sequences are DFQATT and SNEGSKA (reference sequence). The CDR3 consists of 15 residues. With 0 bases removed from V and 3 bases from J, the gap between germline ends came to 15 bases.

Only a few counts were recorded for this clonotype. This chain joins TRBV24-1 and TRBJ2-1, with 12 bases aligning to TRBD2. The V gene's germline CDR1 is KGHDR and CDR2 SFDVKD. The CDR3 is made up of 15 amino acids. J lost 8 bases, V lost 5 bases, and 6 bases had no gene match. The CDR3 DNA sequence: TGTGCCACCAGTGTTCTAGCGGGAGGGCTCCATGAGCAGTTCTTC. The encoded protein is CATSVLAGGLHEQFF.

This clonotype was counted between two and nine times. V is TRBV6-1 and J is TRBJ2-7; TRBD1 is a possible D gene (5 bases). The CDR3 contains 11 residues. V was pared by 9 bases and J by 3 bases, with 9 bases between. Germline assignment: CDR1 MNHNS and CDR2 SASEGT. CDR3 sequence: CASGADYEQYF. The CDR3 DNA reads TGTGCCAGTGGGGCAGACTACGAGCAGTACTTC.

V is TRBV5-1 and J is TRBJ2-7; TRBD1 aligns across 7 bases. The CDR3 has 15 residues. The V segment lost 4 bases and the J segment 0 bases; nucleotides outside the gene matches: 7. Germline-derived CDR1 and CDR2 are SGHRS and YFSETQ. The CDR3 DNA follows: TGCGCCAGCAGCGCGAGACAGGGACGCTCCTACGAGCAGTACTTC. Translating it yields CASSARQGRSYEQYF.

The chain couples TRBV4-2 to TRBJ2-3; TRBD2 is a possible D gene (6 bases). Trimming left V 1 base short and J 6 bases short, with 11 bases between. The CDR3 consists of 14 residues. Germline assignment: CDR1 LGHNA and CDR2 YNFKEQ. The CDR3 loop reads CASSQGVSGDTQYF. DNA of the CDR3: TGTGCCAGCAGCCAAGGGGTCAGCGGGGATACGCAGTATTTT.

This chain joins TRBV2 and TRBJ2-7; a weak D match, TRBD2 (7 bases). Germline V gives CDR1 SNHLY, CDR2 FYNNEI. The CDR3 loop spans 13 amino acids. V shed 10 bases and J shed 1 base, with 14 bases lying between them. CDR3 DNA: TGTGCCACGGGGGGCCTTGGTTCCTACGAGCAGTACTTC. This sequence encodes CATGGLGSYEQYF.

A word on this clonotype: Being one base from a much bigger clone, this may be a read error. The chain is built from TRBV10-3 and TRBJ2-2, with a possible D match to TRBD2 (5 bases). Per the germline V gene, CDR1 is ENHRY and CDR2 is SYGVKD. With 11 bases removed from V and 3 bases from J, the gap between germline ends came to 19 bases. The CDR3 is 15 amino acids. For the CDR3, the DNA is TGTGCCGTTTGGGAGACCCAATTTTACACCGGGGAGCTGTTTTTT. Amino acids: CAVWETQFYTGELFF.